The 17 T cell receptor beta chains presented below share a single source sample, sequenced in a study of human T cells and chemical hapten exposure. As for time point: pre-sensitization, week 0. Treatment: therapeutic diphenylcyclopropenone sensitization with weekly scalp DPC. TCRdb used MiXCR to reprocess the RACE reads, holding one entry per CDR3 protein. The sample lists 380,000 or so distinct CDR3 sequences, approximately 5% occurring once. The source material was whole blood, sampled in connection with sensitization to the hapten diphenylcyclopropenone (DPC). The receptors originated from a woman aged 18-30 years with alopecia areata. Some clones in this sample may be carry-over from other donors' samples.

This clonotype was recorded many times. The chain employs TRBV20-1 and TRBJ2-7; D not certain. V shed 3 bases and J shed 0 bases, with 3 bases lying between them. The CDR3 covers 11 residues. Germline CDR1 is DFQATT and CDR2 is SNEGSKA (reference sequence). CDR3 residues: CSARSSYEQYF. The CDR3 nucleotides read TGCAGTGCTAGGAGCTCCTACGAGCAGTACTTC.

This clonotype has at least ten counts. The rearrangement uses TRBV7-9 and TRBJ1-3, with no clear D. This CDR3 region has 12 residues. V gave up 1 base and J gave up 7 bases, with 5 bases separating them. The germline V gene encodes CDR1 SEHNR and CDR2 FQNEAQ (reference sequence). CDR3 DNA: TGTGCCAGCAGCTTAGGGGCGAACACCATATATTTT. This encodes CASSLGANTIYF.

J is TRBJ2-1 and V is TRBV4-2; D is undetermined. V dropped 0 bases and J dropped 7 bases, with 4 bases sitting between them. Germline-derived CDR1 and CDR2 are LGHNA and YNFKEQ. The CDR3 sequence is 12 residues long. CDR3 DNA sequence: TGTGCCAGCAGCCAAGAAGGGAATGAGCAGTTCTTC. The encoded protein is CASSQEGNEQFF.

The chain combines TRBV5-8 with TRBJ1-5, with unresolved D. The V and J ends lost 4 bases and 9 bases respectively, with 11 bases between them. Germline CDR1 is SGHTS and CDR2 is YDEGEE. This CDR3 contains 12 residues. CDR3 DNA sequence: TGTGCCAGCAGCCGAGTCCCCGGGCCCCAGCATTTT. Amino acids: CASSRVPGPQHF. The full variable domain, rest sourced from reference TRBV5-8 and TRBJ1-5, is EAGVTQSPTHLIKTRGQQATLRCSPISGHTSVYWYQQALGLGLQFLLWYDEGEERNRGNFPPRFSGRQFPNYSSELNVNALELEDSALYLCASSRVPGPQHFGDGTRLSIL.

This clonotype came up many times. V is TRBV12-5 and J is TRBJ1-5, with unresolved D. V lost 0 bases to trimming and J lost 0 bases, with 12 bases between them. The CDR3 covers 17 residues. CDR1 and CDR2 (germline): LGHNT, FRNRAP. The CDR3 sequence: CASGLVGAGNSNQPQHF. The CDR3 nucleotides read TGTGCTAGTGGTTTGGTTGGCGCAGGTAATAGCAATCAGCCCCAGCATTTT. Full variable domain (missing parts from reference TRBV12-5 and TRBJ1-5): DARVTQTPRHKVTEMGQEVTMRCQPILGHNTVFWYRQTMMQGLELLAYFRNRAPLDDSGMPKDRFSAEMPDATLATLKIQPSEPRDSAVYFCASGLVGAGNSNQPQHFGDGTRLSIL.

This clonotype was recorded many times. The chain joins TRBV5-1 to TRBJ2-5; TRBD2 aligns across 7 bases. The germline gives CDR1 SGHRS, CDR2 YFSETQ. V shed 1 base, J shed 4 bases, and the junction held 10 bases outside the gene matches. CDR3 size: 16 residues. CDR3 region: CASSLTPGAGTETQYF. The DNA of the CDR3 is TGCGCCAGCAGCTTGACCCCCGGAGCGGGGACAGAGACCCAGTACTTC.

This clonotype was seen at least ten times. This chain uses TRBV7-2 with TRBJ1-1; 7 positions agree with TRBD1. From germline, CDR1 is SGHTA and CDR2 FQGNSA. This CDR3 is 15 amino acids long. J was trimmed by 8 bases and V by 4 bases; bases with no gene match: 13. For the CDR3, the DNA is TGTGCCAGCAGCTCCTTCTCCAACTCACAGGGGGAAGCTTTCTTT. Residues: CASSSFSNSQGEAFF. Filled out from reference TRBV7-2 and TRBJ1-1, the complete variable domain reads GAGVSQSPSNKVTEKGKDVELRCDPISGHTALYWYRQSLGQGLEFLIYFQGNSAPDKSGLPSDRFSAERTGGSVSTLTIQRTQQEDSAVYLCASSSFSNSQGEAFFGQGTRLTVV.

This clonotype was observed a handful of times. This chain links TRBV7-3 with TRBJ2-1; D is unclear. This CDR3 region has 15 residues. Deletions cut 5 bases from V and 0 bases from J, with 11 bases between. Germline V gene sequence: CDR1 SGHTA, CDR2 FQGTGA. CDR3 in amino acids: CASSPSLSSYNEQFF. As DNA, the CDR3 is TGTGCCAGCAGCCCCAGCCTAAGCTCCTACAATGAGCAGTTCTTC. Together with reference TRBV7-3 and TRBJ2-1, the CDR3 gives the full variable domain: GAGVSQTPSNKVTEKGKYVELRCDPISGHTALYWYRQSLGQGPEFLIYFQGTGAADDSGLPNDRFFAVRPEGSVSTLKIQRTERGDSAVYLCASSPSLSSYNEQFFGPGTRLTVL.

A few counts support this clonotype. The chain joins TRBV9 to TRBJ1-5; D remains unclear. The CDR3 contains 15 residues. Trimming pared 0 bases from V and 3 bases from J, leaving 10 bases between. Germline lookup yields CDR1 SGDLS and CDR2 YYNGEE. In nucleotides, the CDR3 is TGTGCCAGCAGCGTAGGCAATTCGGTCAATCAGCCCCAGCATTTT. This gives the protein CASSVGNSVNQPQHF.

In its sample, this clonotype was seen many times. This chain links TRBV6-5 with TRBJ1-1; no definite D call. CDR1 is MNHEY and CDR2 is SVGAGI in the germline V gene. The CDR3 extends over 13 amino acids. Trimming pared 2 bases from V and 5 bases from J, leaving 9 bases between. CDR3 nucleotide sequence: TGTGCCAGCAGTTACGGTGTGCGGACTGAAGCTTTCTTT. The encoded protein is CASSYGVRTEAFF.

This chain connects TRBV6-1 to TRBJ1-5; 9 bases are shared with TRBD1. Germline V gene sequence: CDR1 MNHNS, CDR2 SASEGT. Trimming cost V 5 bases and J 2 bases; bases outside gene matches: 13. The CDR3 is made up of 18 amino acids. This CDR3 reads CASSPSDYRGPGNQPQHF. The CDR3 DNA reads as TGTGCCAGCAGTCCGTCAGACTACAGGGGGCCTGGCAATCAGCCCCAGCATTTT.

This clonotype was seen a handful of times. The chain recombines TRBV20-1 with TRBJ1-6, with 8 bases fitting TRBD1. This CDR3 region has 17 residues. Germline CDR1 is DFQATT and CDR2 is SNEGSKA (reference sequence). The J segment lost 0 bases and the V segment lost 4 bases, leaving 8 bases of the junction unmatched. The CDR3, as DNA: TGCAGTGCTACGGGACAGGCCCAGAGCTCCTATAATTCACCCCTCCACTTT. Amino acid sequence: CSATGQAQSSYNSPLHF.

This clonotype has just a few counts. This chain uses TRBV6-2 or TRBV6-3 with TRBJ1-5, with D uncertain. The V and J ends lost 0 bases and 0 bases respectively, with 15 bases between them. This CDR3 is 18 amino acids long. Germline lookup yields CDR1 MNHEY and CDR2 SVGEGT. CDR3 loop: CASSYSPEDAISNQPQHF. CDR3 bases: TGTGCCAGCAGTTACTCCCCCGAAGATGCAATTAGCAATCAGCCCCAGCATTTT.

This clonotype came up many times. As DNA, the CDR3 is TGTGCCAGCAGTCCGGCCCCAGCGGGGGCCGATTACACCGGGGAGCTGTTTTTT. Amino acids: CASSPAPAGADYTGELFF. This chain connects TRBV28 to TRBJ2-2; 8 bases map to TRBD2. Germline trimming cut 5 bases from V and 3 bases from J; bases unmatched to any gene: 14. CDR3 size: 18 residues. Germline V CDR1 and CDR2: MDHEN, SYDVKM.

This clonotype was counted between two and nine times. The V gene is TRBV3-1, the J gene TRBJ2-3; TRBD1 is a possible D gene (6 bases). Trimming removed 3 bases from V and 6 bases from J, with 10 bases in between. CDR3 size: 13 residues. CDR1 and CDR2 from the germline V gene are LGHDT and YNNKEL (reference sequence). Here the CDR3 reads CASSHGDTDTQYF. The CDR3 DNA follows: TGTGCCAGCAGCCATGGGGACACGGATACGCAGTATTTT.

A few counts support this clonotype. CDR3 in amino acids: CASSSLLSSGNTIYF. In DNA form, the CDR3 reads TGTGCCAGCAGTTCCCTTCTATCCTCTGGAAACACCATATATTTT. This chain connects TRBV12-3 or TRBV12-4 to TRBJ1-3; D not resolved. The CDR3 consists of 15 residues. The V and J ends lost 4 bases and 0 bases respectively, with 10 bases between them.

This rearrangement joins TRBV13 to TRBJ2-3; 12 bases fit TRBD2. The CDR3 length is 16 residues. Germline values: CDR1 PRHDT, CDR2 FYEKMQ (reference sequence). The junction had 7 bases not matched to a gene; V was cut back by 4 bases and J by 5 bases. DNA for the CDR3: TGTGCCAGCAGCTCAAGGACTAGCGGGGCACAAGATACGCAGTATTTT. It yields the protein CASSSRTSGAQDTQYF. The full variable domain, in which reference TRBV13 and TRBJ2-3 provide the parts outside the CDR3, is AAGVIQSPRHLIKEKRETATLKCYPIPRHDTVYWYQQGPGQDPQFLISFYEKMQSDKGSIPDRFSAQQFSDYHSELNMSSLELGDSALYFCASSSRTSGAQDTQYFGPGTRLTVL.